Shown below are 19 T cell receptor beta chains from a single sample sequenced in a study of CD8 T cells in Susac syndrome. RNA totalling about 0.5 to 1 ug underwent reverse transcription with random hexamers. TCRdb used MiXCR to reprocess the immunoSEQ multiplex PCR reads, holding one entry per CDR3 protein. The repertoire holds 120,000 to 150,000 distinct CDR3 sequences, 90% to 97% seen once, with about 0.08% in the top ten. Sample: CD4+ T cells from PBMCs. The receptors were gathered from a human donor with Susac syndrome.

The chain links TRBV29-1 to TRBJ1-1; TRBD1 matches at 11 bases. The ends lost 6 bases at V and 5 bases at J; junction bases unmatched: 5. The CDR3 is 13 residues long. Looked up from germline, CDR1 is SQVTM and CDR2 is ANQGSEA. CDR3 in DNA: TGCAGCGTCGGGGGGACAGGGGGAACTGAAGCTTTCTTT. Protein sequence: CSVGGTGGTEAFF.

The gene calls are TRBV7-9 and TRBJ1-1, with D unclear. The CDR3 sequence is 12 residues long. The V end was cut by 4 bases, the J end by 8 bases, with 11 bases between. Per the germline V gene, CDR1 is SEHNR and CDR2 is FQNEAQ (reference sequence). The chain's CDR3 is CASSSDGPEAFF. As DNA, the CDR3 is TGTGCCAGCAGCTCGGACGGCCCAGAAGCTTTCTTT.

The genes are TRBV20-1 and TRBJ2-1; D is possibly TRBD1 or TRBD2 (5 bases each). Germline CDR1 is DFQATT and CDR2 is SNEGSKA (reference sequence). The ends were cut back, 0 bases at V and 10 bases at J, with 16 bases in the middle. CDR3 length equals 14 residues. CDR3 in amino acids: CSAREEGRSGEQFF. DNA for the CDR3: TGCAGTGCTAGAGAAGAGGGACGGAGTGGGGAGCAGTTCTTC.

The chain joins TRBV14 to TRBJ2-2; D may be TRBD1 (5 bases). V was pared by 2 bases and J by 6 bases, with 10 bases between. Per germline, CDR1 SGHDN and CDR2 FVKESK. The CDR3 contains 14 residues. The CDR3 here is CASSQNSGSGELFF. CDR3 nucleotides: TGTGCCAGCAGCCAAAACTCAGGGTCCGGGGAGCTGTTTTTT.

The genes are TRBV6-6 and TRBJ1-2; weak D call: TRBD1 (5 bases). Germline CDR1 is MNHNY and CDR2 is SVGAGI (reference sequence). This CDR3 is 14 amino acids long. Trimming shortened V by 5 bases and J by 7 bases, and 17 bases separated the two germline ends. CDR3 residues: CASSDRLEGFGYTF. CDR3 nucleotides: TGTGCCAGCAGTGATCGTCTAGAGGGGTTTGGCTACACCTTC.

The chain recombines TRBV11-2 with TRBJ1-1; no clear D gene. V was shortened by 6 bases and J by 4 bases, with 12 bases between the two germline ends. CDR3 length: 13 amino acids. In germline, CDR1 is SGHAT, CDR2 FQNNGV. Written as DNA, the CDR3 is TGTGCCAGCAGTTTGGCGTTTGGCACTGAAGCTTTCTTT. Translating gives CASSLAFGTEAFF. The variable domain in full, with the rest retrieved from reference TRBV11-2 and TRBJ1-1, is EAGVAQSPRYKIIEKRQSVAFWCNPISGHATLYWYQQILGQGPKLLIQFQNNGVVDDSQLPKDRFSAERLKGVDSTLKIQPAKLEDSAVYLCASSLAFGTEAFFGQGTRLTVV.

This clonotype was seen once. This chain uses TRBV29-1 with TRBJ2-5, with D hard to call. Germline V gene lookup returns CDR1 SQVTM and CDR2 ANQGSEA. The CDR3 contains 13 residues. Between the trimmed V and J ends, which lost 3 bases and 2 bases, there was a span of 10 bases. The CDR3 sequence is CSVEPNSQETQYF. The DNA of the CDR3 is TGCAGCGTTGAGCCAAATTCACAAGAGACCCAGTACTTC.

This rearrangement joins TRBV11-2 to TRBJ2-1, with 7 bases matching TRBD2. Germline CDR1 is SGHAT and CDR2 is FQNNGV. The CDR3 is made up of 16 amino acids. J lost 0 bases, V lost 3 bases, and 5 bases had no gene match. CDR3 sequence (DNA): TGTGCCAGCAGCTTGGGACTACTCCTCTCCTACAATGAGCAGTTCTTC. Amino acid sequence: CASSLGLLLSYNEQFF.

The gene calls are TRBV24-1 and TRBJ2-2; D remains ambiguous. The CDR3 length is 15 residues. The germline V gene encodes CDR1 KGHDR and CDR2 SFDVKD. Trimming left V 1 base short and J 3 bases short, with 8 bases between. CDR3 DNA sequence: TGTGCCACCAGTGATTTTGCACACGACACCGGGGAGCTGTTTTTT. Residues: CATSDFAHDTGELFF.

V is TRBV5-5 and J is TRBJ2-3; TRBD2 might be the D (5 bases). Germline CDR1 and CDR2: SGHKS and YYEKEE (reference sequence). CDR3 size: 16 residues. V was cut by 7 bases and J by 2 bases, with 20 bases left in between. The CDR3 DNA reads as TGTGCCAGCCGCTCGAGCTTGAGGGCTACCACAGATACGCAGTATTTT. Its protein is CASRSSLRATTDTQYF.

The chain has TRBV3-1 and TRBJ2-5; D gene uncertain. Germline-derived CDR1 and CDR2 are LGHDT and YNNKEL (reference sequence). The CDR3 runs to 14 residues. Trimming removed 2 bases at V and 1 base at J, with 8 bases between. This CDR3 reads CASSQSETQETQYF. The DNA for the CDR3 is TGTGCCAGCAGCCAAAGTGAGACCCAAGAGACCCAGTACTTC.

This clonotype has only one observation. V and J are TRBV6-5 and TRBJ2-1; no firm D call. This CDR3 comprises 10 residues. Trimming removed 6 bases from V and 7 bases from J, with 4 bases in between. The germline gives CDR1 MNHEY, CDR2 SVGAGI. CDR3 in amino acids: CASRGNEQFF. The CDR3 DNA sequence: TGTGCCAGCAGGGGAAATGAGCAGTTCTTC.

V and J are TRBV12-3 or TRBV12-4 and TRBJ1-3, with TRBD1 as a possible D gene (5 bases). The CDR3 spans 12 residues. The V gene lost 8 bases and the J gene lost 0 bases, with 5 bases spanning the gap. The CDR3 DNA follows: TGTGCCAGCGGGGGCTCTGGAAACACCATATATTTT. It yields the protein CASGGSGNTIYF.

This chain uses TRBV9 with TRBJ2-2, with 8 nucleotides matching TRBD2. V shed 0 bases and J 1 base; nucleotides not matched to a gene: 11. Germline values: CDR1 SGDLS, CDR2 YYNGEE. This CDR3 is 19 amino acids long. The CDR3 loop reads CASSVARLAGPQNTGELFF. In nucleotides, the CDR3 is TGTGCCAGCAGCGTAGCCCGCCTAGCGGGTCCGCAGAACACCGGGGAGCTGTTTTTT.

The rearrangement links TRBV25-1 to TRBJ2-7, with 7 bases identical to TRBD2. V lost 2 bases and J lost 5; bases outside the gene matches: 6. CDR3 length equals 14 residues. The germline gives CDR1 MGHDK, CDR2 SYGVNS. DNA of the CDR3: TGTGCCAGCAGTGAACCCGGACTAGAGGACGAGCAGTACTTC. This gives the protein CASSEPGLEDEQYF.

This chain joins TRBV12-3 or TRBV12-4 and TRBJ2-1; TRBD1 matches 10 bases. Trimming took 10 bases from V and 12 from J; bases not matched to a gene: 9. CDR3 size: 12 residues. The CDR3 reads CANGQGEDVQFF. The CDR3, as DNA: TGTGCCAACGGACAGGGGGAAGATGTGCAGTTCTTC.

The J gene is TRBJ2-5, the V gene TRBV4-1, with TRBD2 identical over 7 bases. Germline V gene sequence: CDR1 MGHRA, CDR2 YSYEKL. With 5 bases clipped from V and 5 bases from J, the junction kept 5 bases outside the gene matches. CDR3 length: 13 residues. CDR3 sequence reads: CASSFREAETQYF. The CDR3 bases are TGCGCCAGCAGCTTTCGGGAGGCTGAGACCCAGTACTTC.

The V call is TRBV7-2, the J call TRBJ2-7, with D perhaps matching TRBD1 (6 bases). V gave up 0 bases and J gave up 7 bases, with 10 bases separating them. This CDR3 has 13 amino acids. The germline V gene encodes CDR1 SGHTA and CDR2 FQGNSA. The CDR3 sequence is CASSLALGAEQYF. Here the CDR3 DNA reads TGTGCCAGCAGCTTAGCGCTGGGGGCGGAGCAGTACTTC.

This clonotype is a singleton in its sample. CDR3: CASSEIRGGAFF. The CDR3 DNA follows: TGTGCCAGCAGTGAAATCCGGGGTGGAGCTTTCTTT. The rearrangement joins TRBV25-1 to TRBJ1-1; D unresolved. Between the trimmed V and J ends, which lost 2 bases and 10 bases, there was a span of 11 bases. The CDR3 consists of 12 residues. Germline CDR1 MGHDK, CDR2 SYGVNS.